Sequencing of this TCR beta chain was carried out in a study of early T cells in non-severe SARS-CoV-2 infection. The wider study: Sequencing was performed on bulk RNA from unsorted whole blood, leaving chains unpaired. Study findings and constraints: Sequences matched to VDJdb favored anti-spike CD8 responses, while private and CD4 specificities were missed.

A word on this clonotype: The antigen is not known. This may stem from a read error, because a much larger clone lies one nucleotide away.

This CDR3 is built from 11 residues. Germline values: CDR1 SGHTA, CDR2 FQGNSA. Individual cDNA molecules were tagged with unique molecular identifiers. MiXCR, run by TCRdb on the 5' RACE reads, gives a single entry per CDR3 protein. The data show 25,000 to 30,000 distinct CDR3 sequences, 5% to 6.5% seen once. The sample here was whole blood, taken at baseline. The TCR was taken from an adult who was a healthcare worker with PCR-confirmed SARS-CoV-2 infection or an uninfected control (not recorded which). The chain has TRBV7-2 and TRBJ2-7; D remains ambiguous. The CDR3 protein is CVSSRDYEQYF. The CDR3 DNA reads TGTGTCAGCAGTAGAGACTACGAGCAGTACTTC.